A selection of T cell receptor beta chains follows, all from one sample in a study of graft-versus-host responses after intestinal transplantation. Sequencing was performed with immunoSEQ multiplex PCR; in TCRdb, only in-frame clones are kept and a portion is missing. Among 95,000 to 110,000 clones listed, roughly 84% were seen once. No antigen has been identified for these receptors. The specimen comprised unstimulated CD4+ T cells sorted from spleen or lymph node cells, sampled before intestinal transplant. All receptors come from a human donor who received an intestinal transplant. Both conserved end residues are part of each CDR3. A D gene is named only where the DNA matches it firmly. Only some rows state a clone size, as once, few, many or a class for expanded clones.

clone_size cdr3_length j_call d_call v_call cdr3_nt cdr3_aa
- 13 TRBJ2-7 - TRBV2 TGTGCCGGTTCGACAGCCCAAGCCTACGAGCAGTACTTC CAGSTAQAYEQYF
- 18 TRBJ2-7 - TRBV7-9 TGTGCCAGCAGCTCACGTGGTGTGGGACAAGGGCGGGAGTTGGAGCAGTACTTC CASSSRGVGQGRELEQYF
- 16 TRBJ2-1 - TRBV2 TGTGCCAGCAGGAATCCCCAGGGGAGGGGATACAATGAGCAGTTCTTC CASRNPQGRGYNEQFF
few 14 TRBJ2-1 TRBD2 TRBV6-1 TGTGCCAGCCGGATCGGGAGGACGTACAATGAGCAGTTCTTC CASRIGRTYNEQFF
few 11 TRBJ2-7 - TRBV2 TGTGCCAGCAGGGACTGGTACGAGCAGTACTTC CASRDWYEQYF
- 16 TRBJ2-3 - TRBV7-3 TGTGCCAGCAGCTTAAGAGGAAGCGGGACAGGAGATACGCAGTATTTT CASSLRGSGTGDTQYF
- 15 TRBJ1-6 - TRBV11-1 TGTGCCAGCAGCTCACAACAGGGTGGGAATTCACCCCTCCACTTT CASSSQQGGNSPLHF
- 16 TRBJ2-1 - TRBV5-1 TGCGCCAGCAGCTTATCGACGGGAGTGGTTCGTAGTGAGCAGTTCTTC CASSLSTGVVRSEQFF
- 14 TRBJ2-2 - TRBV11-2 TGTGCCAGCAGCTTGGCCCCTCACGGCGGGGAGCTGTTTTTT CASSLAPHGGELFF
- 12 TRBJ2-2 - TRBV7-9 TGTGCCAGCAGCTTCCTCCGGGGGGAGCTGTTTTTT CASSFLRGELFF
- 12 TRBJ2-7 - TRBV6-5 TGTGCCAGCCGAAGATCGACCTACGAGCAGTACTTC CASRRSTYEQYF
- 15 TRBJ2-7 - TRBV30 TGTGCCTGGAGTGGGGGGAGTGGTAGCTCCTACGAGCAGTACTTC CAWSGGSGSSYEQYF
few 14 TRBJ1-1 TRBD1 TRBV6-6 TGTGCCAGCAGTTACTTCCTGGACAGGGGAGAAGCTTTCTTT CASSYFLDRGEAFF
- 14 TRBJ1-6 - TRBV27 TGTGCCAGCAGTTACCGGGACCGCAATTCACCCCTCCACTTT CASSYRDRNSPLHF
once 14 TRBJ2-7 - TRBV28 TGTGCCAGCAGCCCCGGGACGGTTTCCTACGAGCAGTACTTC CASSPGTVSYEQYF
- 12 TRBJ2-7 - TRBV12-1 TGTGCCAGCAGCTTTGACACCTACGAGCAGTACTTC CASSFDTYEQYF
- 15 TRBJ2-2 - TRBV27 TGTGCCAGCGGAAGACAGGCCAGTCAGTCCGGGGAGCTGTTTTTT CASGRQASQSGELFF
- 15 TRBJ2-5 TRBD1 TRBV5-1 TGCGCCAGCAGCTTGACAGGGGGCGAATGGGAGACCCAGTACTTC CASSLTGGEWETQYF
- 16 TRBJ2-1 - TRBV18 TGTGCCAGCTCACCGCCATTCCTTATTTCCTACAATGAGCAGTTCTTC CASSPPFLISYNEQFF
- 14 TRBJ1-2 TRBD1 TRBV28 TGTGCCAGCAGTTCTGGACAGGGGGCGCGTGGCTACACCTTC CASSSGQGARGYTF
- 17 TRBJ2-2 TRBD1 TRBV9 TGTGCCAGCAGCGTAGGTGGGGGGACAGGGGGCACCGGGGAGCTGTTTTTT CASSVGGGTGGTGELFF
- 14 TRBJ2-5 TRBD1 TRBV7-9 TGTGCCAGCAGCCCCGGGACAGGTCAAGAGACCCAGTACTTC CASSPGTGQETQYF
- 14 TRBJ1-3 - TRBV9 TGTGCCAGCAGCGTAGCGGGCCCGAGAAGCACCATATATTTT CASSVAGPRSTIYF
- 12 TRBJ2-7 - TRBV5-4 TGTGCCAGCAGCTTGGAAGGGGCCGAGCAGTACTTC CASSLEGAEQYF
- 16 TRBJ2-1 - TRBV9 TGTGCCAGCAGCGTAGAGGCAGCCTACTCCTACAATGAGCAGTTCTTC CASSVEAAYSYNEQFF
- 14 TRBJ2-5 TRBD1 TRBV28 TGTGCCAGCAGTTTCCGGGACAGTAAAGAGACCCAGTACTTC CASSFRDSKETQYF
- 13 TRBJ1-4 - TRBV10-1 TGCGCCAGCAGTGGGGACGGGGATGAAAAACTGTTTTTT CASSGDGDEKLFF
once 15 TRBJ2-1 TRBD1 TRBV6-1 TGTGCCAGCAATTCGGGACAGGGTGTTTACAATGAGCAGTTCTTC CASNSGQGVYNEQFF
- 13 TRBJ2-3 TRBD2 TRBV19 TGTGCCAGTAGGACTAGCGGCACAGATACGCAGTATTTT CASRTSGTDTQYF
- 14 TRBJ1-1 - TRBV6-5 TGTGCCAGCAGGATAGGGCCGGCTGGCACTGAAGCTTTCTTT CASRIGPAGTEAFF
- 14 TRBJ2-5 TRBD2 TRBV5-4 TGTGCCAGCAGCTTTGGCGGGAGAGGAGAGACCCAGTACTTC CASSFGGRGETQYF
once 13 TRBJ2-7 - TRBV6-6 TGTGCCAGCAGTTACGTCGGTAATTACGAGCAGTACTTC CASSYVGNYEQYF